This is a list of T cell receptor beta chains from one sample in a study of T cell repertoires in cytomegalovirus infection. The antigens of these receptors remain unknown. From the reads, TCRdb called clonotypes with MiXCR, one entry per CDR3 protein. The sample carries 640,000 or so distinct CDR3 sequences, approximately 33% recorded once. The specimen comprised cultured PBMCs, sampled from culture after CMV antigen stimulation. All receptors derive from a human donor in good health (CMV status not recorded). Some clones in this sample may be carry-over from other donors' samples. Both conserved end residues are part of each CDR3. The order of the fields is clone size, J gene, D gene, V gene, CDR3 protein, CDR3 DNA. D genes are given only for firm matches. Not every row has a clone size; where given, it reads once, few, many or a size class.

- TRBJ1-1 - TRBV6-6 CASSPRPRQNTEAFF TGTGCCAGCAGTCCCCGACCTCGACAGAACACTGAAGCTTTCTTT
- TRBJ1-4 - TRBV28 CASSSITTNEKLFF TGTGCCAGCAGTTCCATAACAACTAATGAAAAACTGTTTTTT
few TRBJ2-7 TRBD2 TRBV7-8 CASSSPIPGLGGYEQYF TGTGCCAGCAGCTCCCCCATTCCGGGACTAGGAGGATACGAGCAGTACTTC
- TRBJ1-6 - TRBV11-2 CASSPNYGTVNSPLHF TGTGCCAGCAGCCCAAACTATGGGACGGTAAATTCACCCCTCCACTTT
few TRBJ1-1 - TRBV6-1 CASSVGGMSEAFF TGTGCCAGCAGTGTTGGTGGGATGTCTGAAGCTTTCTTT
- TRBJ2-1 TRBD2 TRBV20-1 CSAFTGTSDEQFF TGCAGTGCTTTTACCGGGACTAGCGATGAGCAGTTCTTC
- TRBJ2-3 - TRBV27 CASSLSTSPDTQYF TGTGCCAGCAGTTTGAGTACTAGCCCAGATACGCAGTATTTT
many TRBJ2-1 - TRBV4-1 CASSQDGRASSYNEQFF TGCGCCAGCAGCCAAGATGGTCGAGCGAGCTCCTACAATGAGCAGTTCTTC
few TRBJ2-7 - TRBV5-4 CASSLPARGTKQYF TGTGCCAGCAGCTTGCCGGCCAGGGGTACGAAGCAGTACTTC
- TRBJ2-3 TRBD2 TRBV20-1 CSAGETSGRIDTQYF TGCAGTGCTGGGGAGACTAGCGGGAGAATTGATACGCAGTATTTT
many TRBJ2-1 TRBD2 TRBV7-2 CASSTGLAGYNEQFF TGTGCCAGCAGCACGGGACTAGCGGGGTACAATGAGCAGTTCTTC
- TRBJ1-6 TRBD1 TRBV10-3 CAISDSPGQGASPLHF TGTGCCATCAGTGATTCGCCGGGACAGGGGGCTTCACCCCTCCACTTT
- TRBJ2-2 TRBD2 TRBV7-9 CASSLRLAGTTGELFF TGTGCCAGCAGCTTACGACTAGCGGGAACCACCGGGGAGCTGTTTTTT
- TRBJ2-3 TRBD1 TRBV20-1 CSATGGFDTQYF TGCAGTGCTACAGGGGGCTTCGATACGCAGTATTTT
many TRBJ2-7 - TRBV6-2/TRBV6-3 CASSYLLAAYEQYF TGTGCCAGCAGTTACTTACTAGCCGCCTACGAGCAGTACTTC
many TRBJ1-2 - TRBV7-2 CASSSGIYGYTF TGTGCCAGCAGTTCGGGAATCTATGGCTACACCTTC
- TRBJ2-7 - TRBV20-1 CSATALGVKGAEQYF TGCAGTGCTACGGCGCTAGGGGTTAAGGGAGCCGAGCAGTACTTC
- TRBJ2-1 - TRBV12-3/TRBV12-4 CASSLRSGGLGNEQFF TGTGCCAGCAGTTTAAGGTCTGGGGGCCTTGGCAATGAGCAGTTCTTC
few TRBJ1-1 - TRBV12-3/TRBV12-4 CASSLLAGEAFF TGTGCCAGCAGTTTATTGGCCGGGGAAGCTTTCTTT
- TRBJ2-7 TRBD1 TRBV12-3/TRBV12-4 CASTHDRDYEQYF TGTGCCAGCACCCACGACAGGGATTACGAGCAGTACTTC
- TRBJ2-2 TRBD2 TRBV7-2 CASSLRLAGPSRELFF TGTGCCAGCAGCTTAAGACTAGCGGGGCCCTCAAGGGAGCTGTTTTTT
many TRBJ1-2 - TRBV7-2 CASSLGPLESYTF TGTGCCAGCAGCTTAGGACCTCTAGAGAGCTACACCTTC
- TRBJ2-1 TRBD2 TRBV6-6 CASSYAPGTSPLHEQFF TGTGCCAGCAGTTACGCCCCCGGGACTAGCCCTCTGCATGAGCAGTTCTTC
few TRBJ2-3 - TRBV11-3 CASSPARGLGADTQYF TGTGCCAGCAGCCCAGCGCGGGGATTGGGGGCAGATACGCAGTATTTT
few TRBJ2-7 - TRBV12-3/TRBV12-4 CASSPNRDLYEQYF TGTGCCAGCAGTCCCAATCGGGACCTTTACGAGCAGTACTTC
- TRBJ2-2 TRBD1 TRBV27 CASSWGQKLFF TGTGCCAGCAGTTGGGGACAGAAGCTGTTTTTT
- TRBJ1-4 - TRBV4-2 CASSQGAGTVLKLFF TGTGCCAGCAGCCAAGGGGCAGGGACCGTGCTGAAACTGTTTTTT
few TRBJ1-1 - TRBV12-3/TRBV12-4 CATRRGAASQAFF TGTGCCACCCGCCGGGGGGCCGCCTCGCAAGCTTTCTTT
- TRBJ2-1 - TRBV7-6 CASSPRQRNEQFF TGTGCCAGCAGCCCCCGCCAGAGAAATGAGCAGTTCTTC
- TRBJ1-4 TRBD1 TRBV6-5 CASSYSMGRGTEKLFF TGTGCCAGCAGTTACTCGATGGGCAGGGGGACCGAAAAACTGTTTTTT
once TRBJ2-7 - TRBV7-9 CASSLAIGSRTYEQYF TGTGCCAGCAGCTTAGCGATTGGGTCACGGACCTACGAGCAGTACTTC